A single sample is the source of the 14 T cell receptor beta chains below, sequenced in a study of cytomegalovirus exposure and HLA in healthy donors. PCR used 60 Vbeta primers and 13 Jbeta primers. The protocol was immunoSEQ multiplex PCR, while the TCRdb copy is restricted to in-frame clones and leaves out a portion. The sample yields 30,000 to 40,000 clones, roughly 81% seen once. The material sequenced was PBMCs. These receptors came from a woman in her thirties or forties in good health and CMV-seronegative.

The rearrangement uses TRBV15 and TRBJ1-5, with unresolved D. In germline, CDR1 is LNHNV, CDR2 YYDKDF (reference sequence). The CDR3 sequence is 15 residues long. The ends were cut back, 4 bases at V and 5 bases at J, with 15 bases in the middle. Written as DNA, the CDR3 is TGTGCCACCAGCATTACGTTGGAGGGTCATCAGCCCCAGCATTTT. The encoded protein is CATSITLEGHQPQHF.

V gene TRBV6-5 combines with J gene TRBJ1-3, with D uncertain. Trimming pared 0 bases from V and 4 bases from J, leaving 4 bases between. There are 13 residues in the CDR3. CDR1 and CDR2 from the germline V gene are MNHEY and SVGAGI. The CDR3 loop reads CASSYSRGNTIYF. The CDR3 region has the DNA TGTGCCAGCAGTTACTCCAGGGGAAACACCATATATTTT.

This chain links TRBV5-1 with TRBJ1-6, with a possible D match to TRBD1 (6 bases). The CDR3 length is 16 residues. The V and J ends lost 4 bases and 0 bases respectively, with 11 bases between them. CDR1 and CDR2 from the germline V gene are SGHRS and YFSETQ. The CDR3 nucleotides are TGCGCCAGCAGCGAACAGGGAAGCTCCTATAATTCACCCCTCCACTTT. This translates into CASSEQGSSYNSPLHF.

The genes are TRBV7-9 and TRBJ2-5; 8 positions match TRBD1. Germline CDR1 reads SEHNR; CDR2 reads FQNEAQ (reference sequence). This CDR3 is 14 amino acids long. Trimming took 7 bases from V and 0 from J; bases not matched to a gene: 4. CDR3 residues: CASIQGQDQETQYF. In DNA, the CDR3 is TGTGCCAGCATCCAGGGACAGGACCAAGAGACCCAGTACTTC.

CDR3 residues: CASSQVLGAETEAFF. The DNA of the CDR3 is TGCGCCAGCAGCCAAGTACTGGGGGCGGAAACTGAAGCTTTCTTT. V gene TRBV4-1 combines with J gene TRBJ1-1, with a weak D call TRBD1 (6 bases). The germline V and J ends were trimmed by 1 base and 5 bases, with 14 bases remaining between them. The CDR3 length is 15 residues. The germline CDR1 and CDR2 sequences are MGHRA and YSYEKL.

The chain is built from TRBV2 and TRBJ1-1; unclear D gene. The CDR3 totals 13 residues. V shed 4 bases and J shed 3 bases, with 9 bases lying between them. The germline V gene has CDR1 SNHLY and CDR2 FYNNEI. The CDR3 loop reads CASSVQVHTEAFF. The CDR3 DNA follows: TGTGCCAGCAGTGTGCAGGTTCACACTGAAGCTTTCTTT.

V and J are TRBV29-1 and TRBJ2-1, with D possibly being TRBD2 (5 bases). CDR1 and CDR2 from the germline V gene are SQVTM and ANQGSEA. The CDR3 has 14 amino acids. V shed 3 bases and J shed 5 bases, with 14 bases lying between them. CDR3: CSVDASRGDNEQFF. In nucleotides, the CDR3 is TGCAGCGTTGATGCCAGTCGGGGAGACAATGAGCAGTTCTTC.

V and J are TRBV7-9 and TRBJ2-7; the D gene is possibly TRBD1 (6 bases). Germline V gives CDR1 SEHNR, CDR2 FQNEAQ (reference sequence). V dropped 5 bases and J dropped 3 bases, with 11 bases sitting between them. This CDR3 region has 13 residues. Written as DNA, the CDR3 is TGTGCCAGCAGCCGGGACAACCTCTACGAGCAGTACGTC. The encoded protein is CASSRDNLYEQYV.

The V and J genes are TRBV7-9 and TRBJ2-7; D is perhaps TRBD1 (6 bases). The CDR3 is 12 amino acids. V was cut by 3 bases and J by 7 bases, with 10 bases left in between. Per germline, CDR1 SEHNR and CDR2 FQNEAQ (reference sequence). The CDR3 is CASSFTGKEQYF. The CDR3 nucleotides are TGTGCCAGCAGCTTTACAGGGAAGGAGCAGTACTTC.

The chain joins TRBV25-1 to TRBJ2-3; D unresolved. This CDR3 has 13 residues. Germline V gene data show CDR1 as MGHDK and CDR2 as SYGVNS. Between the trimmed V and J ends, which lost 3 bases and 6 bases, there was a span of 10 bases. The CDR3 reads CASSDKERDTQYF. The CDR3 region has the DNA TGTGCCAGCAGTGACAAGGAGAGGGATACGCAGTATTTT.

The chain has TRBV5-1 and TRBJ1-1; tentatively, D is TRBD1 (5 bases). From germline, CDR1 is SGHRS and CDR2 YFSETQ. The CDR3 covers 12 residues. The V gene lost 4 bases and the J gene lost 2 bases, with 6 bases spanning the gap. The CDR3 region is CASSTGNTEAFF. DNA of the CDR3: TGCGCCAGCAGCACAGGTAACACTGAAGCTTTCTTT.

V and J are TRBV6-1 and TRBJ1-5; 10 nucleotides align to TRBD1. V lost 4 bases to trimming and J lost 0 bases; unmatched junction nucleotides: 15. This CDR3 comprises 20 residues. The germline gives CDR1 MNHNS, CDR2 SASEGT. The CDR3 DNA reads as TGTGCCAGCAGTGGGGCGACAGGGGGCTGGTCTCTAAATAGCAATCAGCCCCAGCATTTT. This translates into CASSGATGGWSLNSNQPQHF.

This clone was counted a few times. This rearrangement joins TRBV7-2 to TRBJ1-1; 7 positions match TRBD1. V gave up 0 bases and J gave up 4 bases; unmatched junction bases: 5. The length of the CDR3 is 15 residues. The germline gives CDR1 SGHTA, CDR2 FQGNSA. This chain's CDR3 is CASSLARPGGTEAFF. The CDR3 nucleotides are TGTGCCAGCAGCTTAGCCCGCCCAGGGGGCACTGAAGCTTTCTTT. Full variable domain (outside the CDR3, taken from reference TRBV7-2 and TRBJ1-1): GAGVSQSPSNKVTEKGKDVELRCDPISGHTALYWYRQSLGQGLEFLIYFQGNSAPDKSGLPSDRFSAERTGGSVSTLTIQRTQQEDSAVYLCASSLARPGGTEAFFGQGTRLTVV.

CDR3 nucleotides: TGTGCCAGCAGTTCAGAAGACAGGATGAACACTGAAGCTTTCTTT. Protein: CASSSEDRMNTEAFF. This rearrangement joins TRBV6-6 to TRBJ1-1; D is possibly TRBD1 (6 bases). The germline gives CDR1 MNHNY, CDR2 SVGAGI (reference sequence). CDR3 length: 15 amino acids. V dropped 4 bases and J dropped 0 bases, with 12 bases sitting between them.